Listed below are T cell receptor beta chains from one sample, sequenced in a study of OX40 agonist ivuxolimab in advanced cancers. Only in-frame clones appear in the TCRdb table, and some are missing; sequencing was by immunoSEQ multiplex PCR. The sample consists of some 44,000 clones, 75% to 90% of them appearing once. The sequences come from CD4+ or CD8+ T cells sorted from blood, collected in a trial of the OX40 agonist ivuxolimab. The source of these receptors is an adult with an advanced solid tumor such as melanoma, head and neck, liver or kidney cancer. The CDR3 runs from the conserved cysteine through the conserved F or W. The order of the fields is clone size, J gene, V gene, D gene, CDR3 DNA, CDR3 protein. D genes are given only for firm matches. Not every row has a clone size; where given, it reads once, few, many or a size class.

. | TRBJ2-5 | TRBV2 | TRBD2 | TGTGCCATCCCGGGACCTAGCGGGAGAGAGACCCAGTACTTC | CAIPGPSGRETQYF
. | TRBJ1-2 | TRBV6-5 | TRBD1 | TGTGCCAGCAAAAGGTCGGGGACAGTGGGTGGCTACACCTTC | CASKRSGTVGGYTF
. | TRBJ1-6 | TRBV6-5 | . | TGTGCCAGCAGTTACTCGGACCTCAATTCACCCCTCCACTTT | CASSYSDLNSPLHF
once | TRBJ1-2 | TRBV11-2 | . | TGTGCCAGCAGCTTAGGACGGCAGGGGCACCATGGCTACACCTTC | CASSLGRQGHHGYTF
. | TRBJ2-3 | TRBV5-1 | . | TGCGCCAGCAGCTTTTTGGCGGGGAACACAGATACGCAGTATTTT | CASSFLAGNTDTQYF
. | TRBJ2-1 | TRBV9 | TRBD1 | TGTGCCAGCAGCGCGCGGGACAGGGGAACTTATTCCTACAATGAGCAGTTCTTC | CASSARDRGTYSYNEQFF
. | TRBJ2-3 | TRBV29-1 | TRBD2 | TGCAGCGTTTCCGGCGCCAGCGGGGGGGCAACGCAGTATTTT | CSVSGASGGATQYF
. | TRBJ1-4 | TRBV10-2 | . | TGCGCCAGCGGTGGGGGCGATACTAATGAAAAACTGTTTTTT | CASGGGDTNEKLFF
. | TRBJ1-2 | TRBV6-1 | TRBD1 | TGTGCCAGCAGTGCCCCCGGACAGGGAGACTATGGCTACACCTTC | CASSAPGQGDYGYTF
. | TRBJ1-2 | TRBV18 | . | TGTGCCAGCTCACAGAATACGGGCAACTATGGCTACACCTTC | CASSQNTGNYGYTF
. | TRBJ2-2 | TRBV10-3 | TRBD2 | TGTGCCATCAGTGATAGCGGGAGGGCCACCGGGGAGCTGTTTTTT | CAISDSGRATGELFF
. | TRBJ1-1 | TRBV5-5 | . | TGTGCCAGCAGCTTGGCCGGTACAGGACCGCTTAATTTCAACACTGAAGCTTTCTTT | CASSLAGTGPLNFNTEAFF
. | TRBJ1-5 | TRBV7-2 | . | TGTGCCAGCAGCTCGATCAATAATCAGCCCCAGCATTTT | CASSSINNQPQHF
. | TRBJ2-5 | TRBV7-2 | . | TGTGCCAGCAGTCGTGGGGCTACGGGGGAGACCCAGTACTTC | CASSRGATGETQYF
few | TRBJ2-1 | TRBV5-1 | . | TGCGCCAGCAGCTTGGGACAGGCCCCCTACAATGAGCAGTTCTTC | CASSLGQAPYNEQFF
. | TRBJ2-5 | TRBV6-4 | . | TGTGCCAGCAGTGACTCAAGGGTCCAAGAGACCCAGTACTTC | CASSDSRVQETQYF
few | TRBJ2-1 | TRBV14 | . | TGTGCCAGCAGCCAAGGGGGGAATGAGCAGTTCTTC | CASSQGGNEQFF
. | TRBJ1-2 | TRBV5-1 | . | TGCGCCAGCAGGGAGGCGACCTTTGGGTATGGCTACACCTTC | CASREATFGYGYTF
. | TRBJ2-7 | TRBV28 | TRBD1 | TGTGCCAGCAGGGGACAGGACAGAGGGAGAACCTACGAGCAGTACTTC | CASRGQDRGRTYEQYF
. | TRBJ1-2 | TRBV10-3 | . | TGTGCCATCAGTGAGCCGGGAACCGTTAGCTATGGCTACACCTTC | CAISEPGTVSYGYTF
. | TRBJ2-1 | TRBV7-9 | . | TGTGCCAGCAGCTTTGGGGGGACTCCCATCGATGAGCAGTTCTTC | CASSFGGTPIDEQFF
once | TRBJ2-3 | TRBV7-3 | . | TGTGCCAGCAGTCGGGACTTGATCACAGATACGCAGTATTTT | CASSRDLITDTQYF
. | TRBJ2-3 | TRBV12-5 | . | TGTGCTAGTGCCTTGGACAAGAACACAGATACGCAGTATTTT | CASALDKNTDTQYF
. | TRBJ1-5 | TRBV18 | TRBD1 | TGTGCCAGCTCACCACCGGAGCACAGGGGTCAGCCCCAGCATTTT | CASSPPEHRGQPQHF
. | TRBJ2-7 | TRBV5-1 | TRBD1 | TGCGCCAGCCGCGGCGGGACAGGTCCCTACGAGCAGTACTTC | CASRGGTGPYEQYF
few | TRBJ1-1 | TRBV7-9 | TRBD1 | TGTGCCAGCAGCCGCGGGACAGGGGGCGCCCAGGCGAACACTGAAGCTTTCTTT | CASSRGTGGAQANTEAFF
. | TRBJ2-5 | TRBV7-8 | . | TGTGCCAGCAGCTTCGGACGGGACATGGAGACCCAGTACTTC | CASSFGRDMETQYF
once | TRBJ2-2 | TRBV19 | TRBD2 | TGTGCCAGTAGTATGGGACTATCGAACACCGGGGAGCTGTTTTTT | CASSMGLSNTGELFF
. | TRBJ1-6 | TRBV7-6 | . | TGTGCCAGCAGCCCAGGTAGTCCCGCACCCCTCCACTTT | CASSPGSPAPLHF
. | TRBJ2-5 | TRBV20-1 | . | TGCAGTGCTAGTCTCGAGACCCAGTACTTC | CSASLETQYF
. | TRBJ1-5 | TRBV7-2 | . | TGTGCCAGCAGCCCAGGTGGGAGAGAAAATCAGCCCCAGCATTTT | CASSPGGRENQPQHF
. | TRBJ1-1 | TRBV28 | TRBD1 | TGTGCCAGCAGTTCGCCAGGTGGGACAGGGGACACTGAAGCTTTCTTT | CASSSPGGTGDTEAFF
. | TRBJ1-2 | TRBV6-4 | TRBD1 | TGTGCCAGCAGTGACTCCGGGACAGGGTATGGCTACACCTTC | CASSDSGTGYGYTF
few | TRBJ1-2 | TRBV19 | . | TGTGCCAGTACCCCCGGATCCTACTATGGCTACACCTTC | CASTPGSYYGYTF
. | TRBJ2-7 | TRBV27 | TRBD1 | TGTGCCAGCAGTTCCCCGGGACAGGGAGACTACGAGCAGTACTTC | CASSSPGQGDYEQYF
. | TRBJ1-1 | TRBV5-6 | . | TGTGCCAGCAGCGGGCCTCTGGGGACTGAAGCTTTCTTT | CASSGPLGTEAFF
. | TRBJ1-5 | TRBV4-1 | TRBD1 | TGCGCCAGCAGCCAGACCCCGGGACAGGGGTATAATCAGCCCCAGCATTTT | CASSQTPGQGYNQPQHF
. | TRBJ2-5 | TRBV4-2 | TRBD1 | TGTGCCAGCAGCCCGGGGGACAGGGACAAAGAGACCCAGTACTTC | CASSPGDRDKETQYF
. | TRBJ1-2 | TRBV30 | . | TGTGCCTGGGGCCAACCTTATGCCTATGGCTACACCTTC | CAWGQPYAYGYTF
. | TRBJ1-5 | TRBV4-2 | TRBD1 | TGTGCCAGCAGCCAGAATGCCGGGACAGGGGGTTCTAATCAGCCCCAGCATTTT | CASSQNAGTGGSNQPQHF
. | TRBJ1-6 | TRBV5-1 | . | TGCGCCAGCAGCTGGCTACCGGGAGTGGAAAATTCACCCCTCCACTTT | CASSWLPGVENSPLHF
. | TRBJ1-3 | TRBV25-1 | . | TGTGCCAGCAGTGGGGTCCGGGACACTGGAAACACCATATATTTT | CASSGVRDTGNTIYF